Presented here are 16 T cell receptor beta chains from one specimen sequenced in a study of cytomegalovirus exposure and HLA in healthy donors. The PCR was carried out with 60 Vbeta primers and 13 Jbeta primers. Assay: immunoSEQ multiplex PCR; the TCRdb copy retains only in-frame clones and omits some. The sample lists a few hundred thousand clones; almost 80% were seen once. The sequencing input was PBMCs. The source is a man younger than 35 in good health and CMV-seronegative.

Written as DNA, the CDR3 is TGTGCCAGCAGCCCCCCAGGGTACGGAAACACCATATATTTT. It is translated as CASSPPGYGNTIYF. The chain carries TRBV7-9 and TRBJ1-3, with D perhaps matching TRBD1 (5 bases). This CDR3 is 14 amino acids long. Trimming left V 5 bases short and J 4 bases short, with 12 bases between. Germline-derived CDR1 and CDR2 are SEHNR and FQNEAQ (reference sequence). Supplemented by reference TRBV7-9 and TRBJ1-3, the full variable domain reads DTGVSQNPRHKITKRGQNVTFRCDPISEHNRLYWYRQTLGQGPEFLTYFQNEAQLEKSRLLSDRFSAERPKGSFSTLEIQRTEQGDSAMYLCASSPPGYGNTIYFGEGSWLTVV.

This rearrangement joins TRBV7-9 to TRBJ2-3; 12 bases are shared with TRBD2. The V and J ends lost 5 bases and 0 bases, in that order; junction bases with no gene match: 3. The CDR3 totals 16 residues. CDR1 SEHNR and CDR2 FQNEAQ come from the germline V gene (reference sequence). The CDR3 sequence: CASSAGTSGSTDTQYF. For the CDR3, the DNA is TGTGCCAGCAGCGCAGGGACTAGCGGGAGCACAGATACGCAGTATTTT.

The count of this clone is one. This rearrangement joins TRBV29-1 to TRBJ2-7; the match to TRBD1 covers 9 bases. The germline CDR1 and CDR2 sequences are SQVTM and ANQGSEA. J was trimmed by 6 bases and V by 2 bases; bases with no gene match: 8. CDR3 length equals 14 residues. The CDR3 DNA reads as TGCAGCGTTGAAACGTCGGACAGGGGTTTCGAGCAGTACTTC. It encodes CSVETSDRGFEQYF.

This chain connects TRBV27 to TRBJ1-1; 8 nucleotides line up with TRBD1. V dropped 6 bases and J dropped 6; count of bases not matched to a gene: 3. The CDR3 runs 12 residues. Germline V gene data show CDR1 as MNHEY and CDR2 as SMNVEV (reference sequence). The CDR3 region is CASSRTGSEAFF. In DNA, the CDR3 is TGTGCCAGCAGCCGGACAGGGTCTGAAGCTTTCTTT.

V and J are TRBV6-5 and TRBJ1-5; 7 bases are shared with TRBD1. This CDR3 comprises 13 residues. After removal of 4 bases from V and 7 bases from J, the junction contained 4 bases not matched to a gene. In germline, CDR1 is MNHEY, CDR2 SVGAGI. Written as DNA, the CDR3 is TGTGCCAGCAGTTCCATGGACAGGCAGCCCCAGCATTTT. Protein: CASSSMDRQPQHF.

A single count supports this clone. The J gene is TRBJ2-7, the V gene TRBV5-5; perhaps TRBD1 as D (6 bases). The CDR3 extends over 16 amino acids. V lost 4 bases and J 0 bases, leaving 17 bases between the germline ends. Germline loops: CDR1 SGHKS, CDR2 YYEKEE (reference sequence). CDR3 sequence: CASSPLRDIRSYEQYF. CDR3 DNA sequence: TGTGCCAGCAGCCCCCTTCGGGACATTCGCTCCTACGAGCAGTACTTC.

The chain joins TRBV9 to TRBJ2-1, with 14 bases aligning to TRBD2. V shed 3 bases and J 2 bases; nucleotides not matched to a gene: 16. The CDR3 is 21 amino acids. Germline V gene sequence: CDR1 SGDLS, CDR2 YYNGEE. As DNA, the CDR3 is TGTGCCAGCAGCGAATCCCTCCCGGGACTAGCGGGAGACTCCACCTACAATGAGCAGTTCTTC. Residues: CASSESLPGLAGDSTYNEQFF.

This chain connects TRBV19 to TRBJ1-2; the D gene is possibly TRBD1 (6 bases). Trimming pared 3 bases from V and 3 bases from J, leaving 11 bases between. In germline, CDR1 is LNHDA, CDR2 SQIVND (reference sequence). This CDR3 contains 14 residues. Written as DNA, the CDR3 is TGTGCCAGTAGTATGGGGGCAGGGGACTATGGCTACACCTTC. Its protein product is CASSMGAGDYGYTF.

This clone has just one count. V and J are TRBV27 and TRBJ1-1, with a tentative D call TRBD1 (5 bases). Germline CDR1 and CDR2: MNHEY and SMNVEV (reference sequence). V dropped 6 bases and J dropped 3 bases, with 14 bases sitting between them. The CDR3 has 14 residues. The CDR3 sequence: CASRYDSVYTEAFF. The CDR3 nucleotides read TGTGCCAGCAGATACGACAGTGTTTACACTGAAGCTTTCTTT.

The chain links TRBV27 to TRBJ2-2; D may be TRBD1 (5 bases). Germline values: CDR1 MNHEY, CDR2 SMNVEV (reference sequence). The CDR3 loop spans 16 amino acids. V shed 3 bases and J shed 4 bases, with 15 bases lying between them. The CDR3 sequence is CASSLNQGWTTGELFF. In DNA form, the CDR3 reads TGTGCCAGCAGTTTGAATCAGGGATGGACCACCGGGGAGCTGTTTTTT.

This chain connects TRBV21-1 to TRBJ1-1; the table's D call, TRBD1, was not checked against the DNA. TRBV21-1 represents a pseudogene. This CDR3 region has 17 residues. The CDR3 loop reads CASSRDPGQKFNTEAFF. DNA for the CDR3: TGTGCCAGCAGCAGGGATCCGGGACAAAAATTTAACACTGAAGCTTTCTTT.

The chain uses TRBV28 and TRBJ2-3; D may be TRBD2 (7 bases). V lost 3 bases to trimming and J lost 2 bases, with 24 bases between them. Per germline, CDR1 MDHEN and CDR2 SYDVKM. The CDR3 has 19 residues. The CDR3 region is CASSLGGGGTLVHTDTQYF. The DNA for the CDR3 is TGTGCCAGCAGTTTGGGGGGAGGGGGGACACTCGTCCACACAGATACGCAGTATTTT. The whole variable domain, filled in from reference TRBV28 and TRBJ2-3, reads DVKVTQSSRYLVKRTGEKVFLECVQDMDHENMFWYRQDPGLGLRLIYFSYDVKMKEKGDIPEGYSVSREKKERFSLILESASTNQTSMYLCASSLGGGGTLVHTDTQYFGPGTRLTVL.

The CDR3 DNA reads TGTGCCAGCAGCCAATCCCCCCAGGGGCCCCGCTCCTACGAGCAGTACTTC. This encodes CASSQSPQGPRSYEQYF. The V and J genes are TRBV16 and TRBJ2-7; D may be TRBD1 (6 bases). V was cut by 0 bases and J by 0 bases, with 15 bases left in between. The germline CDR1 and CDR2 sequences are KGHSY and FQNENV. The CDR3 consists of 17 residues.

This sequence joins TRBV18 and TRBJ2-5, with D unresolved. This CDR3 is built from 13 residues. Trimming removed 1 base at V and 5 bases at J, with 8 bases between. Germline V gene sequence: CDR1 KGHSH, CDR2 LQKENI. The DNA for the CDR3 is TGTGCCAGCTCACCACAGTCCGGGGAGACCCAGTACTTC. Translated: CASSPQSGETQYF.

The chain combines TRBV5-4 with TRBJ2-3; D is possibly TRBD2 (7 bases). With 4 bases removed from V and 0 bases from J, the gap between germline ends came to 24 bases. CDR1 is SGHNT, CDR2 YYREEE, per germline (reference sequence). This CDR3 contains 19 residues. In DNA, the CDR3 is TGTGCCAGCAGCATTGGTGGGGGAGGGGGGCTAGCGAGCACAGATACGCAGTATTTT. This sequence encodes CASSIGGGGGLASTDTQYF.

This clone showed up just a few times. The CDR3 sequence: CSVDVGPTSSPYEQYF. The CDR3 bases are TGCAGCGTTGATGTGGGCCCCACAAGTTCCCCCTACGAGCAGTACTTC. The gene calls are TRBV29-1 and TRBJ2-7; D is undetermined. The CDR3 consists of 16 residues. Per the germline V gene, CDR1 is SQVTM and CDR2 is ANQGSEA. V lost 3 bases, J lost 2 bases, and 20 bases lay in between.